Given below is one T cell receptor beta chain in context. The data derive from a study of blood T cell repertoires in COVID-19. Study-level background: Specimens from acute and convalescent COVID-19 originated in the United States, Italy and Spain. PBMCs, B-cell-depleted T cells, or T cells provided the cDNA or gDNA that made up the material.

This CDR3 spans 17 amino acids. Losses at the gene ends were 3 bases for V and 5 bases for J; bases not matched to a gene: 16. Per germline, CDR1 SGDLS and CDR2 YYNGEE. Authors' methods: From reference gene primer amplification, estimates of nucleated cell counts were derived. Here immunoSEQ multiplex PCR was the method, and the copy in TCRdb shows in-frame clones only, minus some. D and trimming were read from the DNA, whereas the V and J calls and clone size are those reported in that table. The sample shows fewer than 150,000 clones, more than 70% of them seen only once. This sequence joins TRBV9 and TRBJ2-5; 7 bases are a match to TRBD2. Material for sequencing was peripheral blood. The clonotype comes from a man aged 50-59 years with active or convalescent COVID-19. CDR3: CASSGGLVDGFRETQYF. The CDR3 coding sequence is TGTGCCAGCAGCGGAGGACTAGTAGATGGTTTTCGGGAGACCCAGTACTTC.